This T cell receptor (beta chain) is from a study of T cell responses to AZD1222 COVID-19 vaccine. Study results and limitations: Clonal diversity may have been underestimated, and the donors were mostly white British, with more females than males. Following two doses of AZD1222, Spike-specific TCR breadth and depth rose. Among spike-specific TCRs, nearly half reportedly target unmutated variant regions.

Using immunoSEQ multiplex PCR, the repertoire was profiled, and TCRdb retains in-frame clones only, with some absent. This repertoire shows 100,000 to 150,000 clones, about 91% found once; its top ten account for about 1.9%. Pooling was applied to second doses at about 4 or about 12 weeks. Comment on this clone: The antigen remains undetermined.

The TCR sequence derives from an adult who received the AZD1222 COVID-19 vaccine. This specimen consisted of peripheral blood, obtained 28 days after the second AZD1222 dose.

CDR3 sequence reads: CASSGGGTDTQYF. For the CDR3, the DNA is TGTGCCAGCTCAGGGGGGGGCACAGATACGCAGTATTTT. The rearrangement uses TRBV2 and TRBJ2-3; D assignment may be TRBD1 or TRBD2 (7 bases each). Germline-derived CDR1 and CDR2 are SNHLY and FYNNEI. This CDR3 has 13 residues. V shed 8 bases and J shed 1 base, with 10 bases lying between them.